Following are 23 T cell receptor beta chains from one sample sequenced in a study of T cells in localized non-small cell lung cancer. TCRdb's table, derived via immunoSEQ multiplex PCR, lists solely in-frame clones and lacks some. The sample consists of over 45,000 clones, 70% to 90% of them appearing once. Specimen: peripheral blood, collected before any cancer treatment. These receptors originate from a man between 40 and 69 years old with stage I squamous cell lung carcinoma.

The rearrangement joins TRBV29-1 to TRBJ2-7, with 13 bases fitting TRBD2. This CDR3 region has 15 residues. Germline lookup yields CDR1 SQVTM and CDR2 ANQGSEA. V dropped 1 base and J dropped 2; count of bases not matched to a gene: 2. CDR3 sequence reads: CSVEGGTSGAYEQYF. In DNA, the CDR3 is TGCAGCGTTGAAGGAGGGACTAGCGGGGCCTACGAGCAGTACTTC.

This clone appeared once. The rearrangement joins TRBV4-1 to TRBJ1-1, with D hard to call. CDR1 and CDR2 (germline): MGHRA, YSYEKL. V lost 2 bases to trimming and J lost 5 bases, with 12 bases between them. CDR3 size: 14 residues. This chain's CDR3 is CASSQWTPGTEAFF. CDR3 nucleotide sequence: TGCGCCAGCAGCCAATGGACCCCGGGAACTGAAGCTTTCTTT.

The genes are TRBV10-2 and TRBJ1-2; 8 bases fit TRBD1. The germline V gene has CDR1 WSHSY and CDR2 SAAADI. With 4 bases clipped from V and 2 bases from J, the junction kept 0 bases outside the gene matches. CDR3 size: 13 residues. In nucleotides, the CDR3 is TGCGCCAGCAGTGGGACAGGGAACTATGGCTACACCTTC. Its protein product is CASSGTGNYGYTF.

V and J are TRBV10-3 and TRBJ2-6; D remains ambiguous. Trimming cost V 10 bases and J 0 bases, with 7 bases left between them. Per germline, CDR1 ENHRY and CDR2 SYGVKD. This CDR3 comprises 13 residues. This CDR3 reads CATRGSGANVLTF. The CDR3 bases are TGTGCCACAAGAGGCTCTGGGGCCAACGTCCTGACTTTC.

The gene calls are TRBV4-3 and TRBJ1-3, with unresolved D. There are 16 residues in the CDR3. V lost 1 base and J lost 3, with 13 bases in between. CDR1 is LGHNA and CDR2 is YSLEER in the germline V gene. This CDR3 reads CASSQAMGAGGNTIYF. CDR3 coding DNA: TGCGCCAGCAGCCAAGCAATGGGAGCTGGTGGAAACACCATATATTTT.

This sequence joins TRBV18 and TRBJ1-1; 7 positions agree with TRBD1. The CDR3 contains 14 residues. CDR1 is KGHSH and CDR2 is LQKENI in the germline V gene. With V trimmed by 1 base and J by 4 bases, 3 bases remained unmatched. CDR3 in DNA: TGTGCCAGCTCACCACGACAGGGTGGCACTGAAGCTTTCTTT. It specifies CASSPRQGGTEAFF. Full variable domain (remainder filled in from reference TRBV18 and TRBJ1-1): NAGVMQNPRHLVRRRGQEARLRCSPMKGHSHVYWYRQLPEEGLKFMVYLQKENIIDESGMPKERFSAEFPKEGPSILRIQQVVRGDSAAYFCASSPRQGGTEAFFGQGTRLTVV.

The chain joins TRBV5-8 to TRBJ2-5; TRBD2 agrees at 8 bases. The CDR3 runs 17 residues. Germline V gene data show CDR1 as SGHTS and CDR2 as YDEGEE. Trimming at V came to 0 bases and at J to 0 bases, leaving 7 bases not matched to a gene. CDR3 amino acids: CASSLGLAGIYQETQYF. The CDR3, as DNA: TGTGCCAGCAGCTTGGGTCTAGCGGGCATATACCAAGAGACCCAGTACTTC.

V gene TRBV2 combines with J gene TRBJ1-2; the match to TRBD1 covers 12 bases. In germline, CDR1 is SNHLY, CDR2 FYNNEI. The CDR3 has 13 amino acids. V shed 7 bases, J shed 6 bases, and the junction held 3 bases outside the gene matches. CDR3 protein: CASMGQGANGYTF. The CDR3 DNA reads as TGTGCCAGCATGGGACAGGGGGCGAATGGCTACACCTTC.

CDR3 in amino acids: CASSPQPQETQYF. The CDR3 DNA follows: TGTGCCAGCAGCCCACAGCCTCAAGAGACCCAGTACTTC. V is TRBV9 and J is TRBJ2-5; D gene ambiguous. Trimming shortened V by 4 bases and J by 2 bases, and 9 bases separated the two germline ends. Germline V gives CDR1 SGDLS, CDR2 YYNGEE. The CDR3 is 13 residues long.

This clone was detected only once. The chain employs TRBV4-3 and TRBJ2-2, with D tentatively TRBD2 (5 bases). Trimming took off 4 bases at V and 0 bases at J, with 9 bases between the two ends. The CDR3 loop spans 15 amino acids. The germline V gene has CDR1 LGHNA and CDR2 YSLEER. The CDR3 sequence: CASSRASTNTGELFF. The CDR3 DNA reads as TGCGCCAGCAGCCGGGCTAGCACGAACACCGGGGAGCTGTTTTTT.

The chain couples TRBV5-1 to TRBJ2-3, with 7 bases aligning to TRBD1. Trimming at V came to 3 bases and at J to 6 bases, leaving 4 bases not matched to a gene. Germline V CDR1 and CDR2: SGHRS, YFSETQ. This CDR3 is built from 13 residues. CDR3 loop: CASSSTGLDTQYF. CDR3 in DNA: TGCGCCAGCAGCTCGACAGGGTTGGATACGCAGTATTTT.

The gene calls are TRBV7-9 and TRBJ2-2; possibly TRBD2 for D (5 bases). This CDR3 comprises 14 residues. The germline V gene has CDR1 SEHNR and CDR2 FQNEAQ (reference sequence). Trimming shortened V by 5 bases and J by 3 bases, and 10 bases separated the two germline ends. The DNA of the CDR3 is TGTGCCAGCAGCGCCACTAGGGACACCGGGGAGCTGTTTTTT. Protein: CASSATRDTGELFF.

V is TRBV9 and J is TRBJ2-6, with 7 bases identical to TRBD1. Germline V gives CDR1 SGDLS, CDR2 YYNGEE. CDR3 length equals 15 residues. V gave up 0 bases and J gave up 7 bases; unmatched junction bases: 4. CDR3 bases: TGTGCCAGCAGCGTAGGACAGGGAATAGCCAACGTCCTGACTTTC. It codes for CASSVGQGIANVLTF.

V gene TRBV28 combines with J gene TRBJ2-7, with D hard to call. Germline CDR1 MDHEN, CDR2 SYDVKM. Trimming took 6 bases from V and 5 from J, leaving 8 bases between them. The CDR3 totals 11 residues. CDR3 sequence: CASRHLHEQYF. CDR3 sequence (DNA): TGTGCCAGCAGACACCTACACGAGCAGTACTTC.

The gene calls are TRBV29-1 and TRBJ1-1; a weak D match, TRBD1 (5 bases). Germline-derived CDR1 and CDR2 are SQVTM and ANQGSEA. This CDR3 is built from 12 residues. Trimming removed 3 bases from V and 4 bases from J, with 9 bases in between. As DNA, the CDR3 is TGCAGCGTTGACGGGGGAATCACTGAAGCTTTCTTT. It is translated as CSVDGGITEAFF.

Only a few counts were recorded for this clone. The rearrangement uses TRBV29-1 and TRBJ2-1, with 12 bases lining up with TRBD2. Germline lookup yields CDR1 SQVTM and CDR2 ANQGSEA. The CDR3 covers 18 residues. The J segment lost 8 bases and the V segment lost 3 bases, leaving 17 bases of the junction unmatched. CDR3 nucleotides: TGCAGCGTTGATGAAGTGGGTGAGACTAGCGGGAGCGCCGATGAGCAGTTCTTC. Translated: CSVDEVGETSGSADEQFF.

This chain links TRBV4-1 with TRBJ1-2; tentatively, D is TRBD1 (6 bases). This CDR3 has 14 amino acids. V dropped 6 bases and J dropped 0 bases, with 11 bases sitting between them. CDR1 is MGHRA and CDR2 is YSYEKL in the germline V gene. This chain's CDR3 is CASRPGQTNYGYTF. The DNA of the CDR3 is TGCGCCAGCAGACCCGGACAGACTAACTATGGCTACACCTTC.

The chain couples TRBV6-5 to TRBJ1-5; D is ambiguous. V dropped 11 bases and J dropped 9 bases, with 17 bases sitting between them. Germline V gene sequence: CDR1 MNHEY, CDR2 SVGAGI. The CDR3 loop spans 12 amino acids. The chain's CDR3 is CASRGGRGPQHF. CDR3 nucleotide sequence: TGTGCCTCCAGAGGCGGTCGGGGGCCCCAGCATTTT.

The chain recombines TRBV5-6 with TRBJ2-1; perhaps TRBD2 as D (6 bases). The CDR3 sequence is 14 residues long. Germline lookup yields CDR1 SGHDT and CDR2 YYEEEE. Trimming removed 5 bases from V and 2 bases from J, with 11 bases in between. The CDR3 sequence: CASRRAGTYNEQFF. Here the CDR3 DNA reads TGTGCCAGCAGGCGCGCGGGAACCTACAATGAGCAGTTCTTC.

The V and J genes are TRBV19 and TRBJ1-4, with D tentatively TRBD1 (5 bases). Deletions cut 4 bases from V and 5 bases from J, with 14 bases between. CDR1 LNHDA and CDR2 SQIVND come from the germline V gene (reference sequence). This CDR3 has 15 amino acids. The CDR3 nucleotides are TGTGCCAGTAGTAACCGGGACGGAAGAAATGAAAAACTGTTTTTT. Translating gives CASSNRDGRNEKLFF.

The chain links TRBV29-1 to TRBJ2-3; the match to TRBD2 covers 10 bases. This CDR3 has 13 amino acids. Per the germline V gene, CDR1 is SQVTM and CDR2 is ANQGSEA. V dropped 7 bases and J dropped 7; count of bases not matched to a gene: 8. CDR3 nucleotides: TGCAGCGCGCTAACTAGCGGGAAGTATACGCAGTATTTT. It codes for CSALTSGKYTQYF.

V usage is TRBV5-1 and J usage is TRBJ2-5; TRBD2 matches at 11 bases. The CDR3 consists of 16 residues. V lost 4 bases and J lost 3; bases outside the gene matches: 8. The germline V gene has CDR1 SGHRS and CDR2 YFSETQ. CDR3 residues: CASSLETSGIEETQYF. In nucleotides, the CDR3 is TGCGCCAGCAGCCTCGAGACTAGCGGGATTGAAGAGACCCAGTACTTC.

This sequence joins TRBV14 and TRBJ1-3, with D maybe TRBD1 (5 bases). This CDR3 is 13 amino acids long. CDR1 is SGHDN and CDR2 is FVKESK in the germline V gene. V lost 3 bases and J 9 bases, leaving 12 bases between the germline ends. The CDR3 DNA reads TGTGCCAGCAGCCATAAACCTGGGGGCACCATATATTTT. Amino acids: CASSHKPGGTIYF.